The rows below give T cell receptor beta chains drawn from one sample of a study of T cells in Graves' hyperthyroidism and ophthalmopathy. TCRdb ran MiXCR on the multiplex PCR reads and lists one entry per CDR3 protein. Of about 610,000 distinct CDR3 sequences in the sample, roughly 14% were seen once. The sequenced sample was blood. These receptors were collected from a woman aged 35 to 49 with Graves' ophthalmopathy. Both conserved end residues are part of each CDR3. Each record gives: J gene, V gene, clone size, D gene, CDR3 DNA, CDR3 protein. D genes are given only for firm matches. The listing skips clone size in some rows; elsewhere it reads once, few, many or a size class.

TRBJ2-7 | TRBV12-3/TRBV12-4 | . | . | TGTGCCGGCTTTCTGGTGCACTCCTACGAGCAGTACTTC | CAGFLVHSYEQYF
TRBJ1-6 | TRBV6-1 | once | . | TGTGCCAGCAGTGACCAACGTCCGACAGGACATTCACCCCTCCACTTT | CASSDQRPTGHSPLHF
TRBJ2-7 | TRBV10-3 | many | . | TGTGCCATCGGTGAGTCGCCGGGGCAGGCCTACGAGCAGTACTTC | CAIGESPGQAYEQYF
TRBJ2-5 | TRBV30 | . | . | TGTGCCTGGAGTATCGGCAGCACGCAAGAGACCCAGTACTTC | CAWSIGSTQETQYF
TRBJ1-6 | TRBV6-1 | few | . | TGTGCCAGCACCGAGCCCCCAGGGGATAATTCACCCCTCCACTTT | CASTEPPGDNSPLHF
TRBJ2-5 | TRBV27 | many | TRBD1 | TGTGCCAGCAGTTTATTAGCCGTGGACAGGGTTAGGGCAGAGACCCAGTACTTC | CASSLLAVDRVRAETQYF
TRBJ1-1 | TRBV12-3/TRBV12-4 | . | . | TGTGCCAGCAGTCCCAGGGCCCGGGGGACTGAAGCTTTCTTT | CASSPRARGTEAFF
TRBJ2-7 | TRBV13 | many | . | TGTGCCAGCAGCTTCCAAGGGGCCCTGTACGAGCAGTACTTC | CASSFQGALYEQYF
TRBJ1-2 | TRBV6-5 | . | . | TGTGCCAGCAGTTATGGTAAAGGGGCGGAAGGCTACACCTTC | CASSYGKGAEGYTF
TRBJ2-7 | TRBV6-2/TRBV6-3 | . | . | TGTGCCAGCCGGGGAATCGGAGAGCAGTACTTC | CASRGIGEQYF
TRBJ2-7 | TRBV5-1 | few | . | TGCGCCAGCAGCCAGGTTGGTGGAGGAGAGCCGTACTTC | CASSQVGGGEPYF
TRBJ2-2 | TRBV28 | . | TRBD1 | TGTGCCAGCAGTTCTTACAGGGGGAACACCGGGGAGCTGTTTTTT | CASSSYRGNTGELFF
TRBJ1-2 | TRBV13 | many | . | TGTGCCAGCAGCTTAGGGGGGGGCCTACTTAACTATGGCTACACCTTC | CASSLGGGLLNYGYTF
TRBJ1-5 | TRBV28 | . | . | TGTGCCAGCAGTTTATTCCGGGGGAGGAATCAGCCCCAGCATTTT | CASSLFRGRNQPQHF
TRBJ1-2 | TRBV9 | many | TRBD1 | TGTGCCAGCACCCTAAAGGGGACAGGAGCGAACTATGGCTACACCTTC | CASTLKGTGANYGYTF
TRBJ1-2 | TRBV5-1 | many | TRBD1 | TGCGCCAGCAGCTTGGAGGGACAGGGGGCCGTCTATGGCTACACCTTC | CASSLEGQGAVYGYTF
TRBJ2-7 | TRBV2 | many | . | TGTGCCAGCAGCGACCGATTAAACGAGCAGTACTTC | CASSDRLNEQYF
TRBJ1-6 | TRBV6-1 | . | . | TGTGCCAGCAGTCTTCTAATTAATTCACCCCTCCACTTT | CASSLLINSPLHF
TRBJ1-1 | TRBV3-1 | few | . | TGTGCCAGCAGCCTGGGCGGGGGAGGCGTCAACACTGAAGCTTTCTTT | CASSLGGGGVNTEAFF
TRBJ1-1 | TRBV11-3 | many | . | TGTGCCAGCAGCTCAGACATGAGTGAAGCTTTCTTT | CASSSDMSEAFF
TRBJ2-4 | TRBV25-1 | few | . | TGTGCCAGCAGTGACACCGGGGCCGGGGAGAACATTCAGTACTTC | CASSDTGAGENIQYF
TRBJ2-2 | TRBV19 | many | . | TGTGCCAGTACCCGTACGGGGGCGGACACCGGGGAGCTGTTTTTT | CASTRTGADTGELFF
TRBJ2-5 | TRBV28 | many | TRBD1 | TGTGCCAGCAGTCCCCACGCCGGGGCAGGGGGAAGAGAGACCCAGTACTTC | CASSPHAGAGGRETQYF
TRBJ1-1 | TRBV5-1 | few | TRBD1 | TGCGCCAGCGGGGGGGACAGGGCTGGTGAAGCTTTCTTT | CASGGDRAGEAFF
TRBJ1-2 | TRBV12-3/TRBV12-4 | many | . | TGTGCCAGCAGAGGCTGGGGGGCTAACTATGGCTACACCTTC | CASRGWGANYGYTF
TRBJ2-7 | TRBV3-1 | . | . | TGTGCCGGCAGCCAAGAAACGGGGCGGTGGCGGGACGAGCAGTACTTC | CAGSQETGRWRDEQYF
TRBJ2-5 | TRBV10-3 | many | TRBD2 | TGTGCCATCAGTGACGGACTAGCGGGGTTCCAAGAGACCCAGTACTTC | CAISDGLAGFQETQYF
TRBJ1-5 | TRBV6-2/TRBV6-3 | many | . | TGTGCCAGCAGTTATCTGAGAAATCAGCCCCAGCATTTT | CASSYLRNQPQHF
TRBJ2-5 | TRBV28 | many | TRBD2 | TGTGCCAGCAGTTTACCGCATCTAGCGGGAGGTGGAGAGACCCAGTACTTC | CASSLPHLAGGGETQYF
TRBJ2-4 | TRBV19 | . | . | TGTGCCAGTACAACTCAGGACAAAAACATTCAGTACTTC | CASTTQDKNIQYF
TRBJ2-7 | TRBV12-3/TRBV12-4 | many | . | TGTGCCAGCAACTGGGGGACTCCGATCGGGCAGTACTTC | CASNWGTPIGQYF
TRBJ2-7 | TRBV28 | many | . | TGTGCCAGCAGCCCGGGACTTCGAGGCCGCCAGTACTTC | CASSPGLRGRQYF
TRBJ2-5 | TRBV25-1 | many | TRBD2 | TGTGCCAGCAGCCCAAGCGGGAGGGACGGGAAGGAGACCCAGTACTTC | CASSPSGRDGKETQYF
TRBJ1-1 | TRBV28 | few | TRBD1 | TGTGCCAGCAGTTTATTCGACAGGGCCACTGAAGCTTTCTTT | CASSLFDRATEAFF
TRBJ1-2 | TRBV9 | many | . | TGTGCCAGCAGCGTTCAGGGGATGGGGAACTATGGCTACACCTTC | CASSVQGMGNYGYTF
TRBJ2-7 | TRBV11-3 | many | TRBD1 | TGTGCCAGCAGCCAGGGGGACAGGTTCCCCGAGCAGTACTTC | CASSQGDRFPEQYF
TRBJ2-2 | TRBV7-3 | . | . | TGTGCCAGCGGCTACGGGCTGAACACCGGGGAGCTGTTTTTT | CASGYGLNTGELFF
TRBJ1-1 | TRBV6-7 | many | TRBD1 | TGTGCCAGCAGTTACTCGGGGACAGGGAACACTGAAGCTTTCTTT | CASSYSGTGNTEAFF
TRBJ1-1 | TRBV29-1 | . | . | TGCAGCGTTGGCGCCCCTTTAGAGGGGACTGAAGCTTTCTTT | CSVGAPLEGTEAFF
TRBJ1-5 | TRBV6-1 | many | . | TGTGCCAGCAGACGGCTAGCCAGGGCCAATCAGCCCCAGCATTTT | CASRRLARANQPQHF
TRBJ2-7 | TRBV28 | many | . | TGTGCCAGCGCCCCTCGAATTCGGGATTTCCAAACCTACGAGCAGTACTTC | CASAPRIRDFQTYEQYF
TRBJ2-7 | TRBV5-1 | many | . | TGCGCCAGCAGCTTTCGGGGTGTCCCCTACGAGCAGTACTTC | CASSFRGVPYEQYF
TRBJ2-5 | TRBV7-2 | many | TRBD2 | TGTGCCAGCAGCCCGGGACTAGCGGGAGCGAGGGAGACCCAGTACTTC | CASSPGLAGARETQYF
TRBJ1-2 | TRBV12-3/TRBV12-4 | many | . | TGTGCCAGCAGTTTGACCCCCCCGAGATATGGCTACACCTTC | CASSLTPPRYGYTF
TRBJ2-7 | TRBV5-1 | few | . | TGCGCCAGCAGCTTGTTACAGGGTGATCGGAACGAGCAGTACTTC | CASSLLQGDRNEQYF
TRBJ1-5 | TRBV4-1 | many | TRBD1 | TGCGCCAGCAGCCAATTAGGGGGCGGTAGCAATCAGCCCCAGCATTTT | CASSQLGGGSNQPQHF
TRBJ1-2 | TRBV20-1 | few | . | TGCAGTGCCAATTCTCTTGACGGCAAGACCTATGGCTACACCTTC | CSANSLDGKTYGYTF
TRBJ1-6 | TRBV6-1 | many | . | TGTGCCAGCAGTGAAAGGCGGTATAATTCACCCCTCCACTTT | CASSERRYNSPLHF
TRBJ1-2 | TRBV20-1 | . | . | TGCAGTGCGGGACTGGGCGTGGGTCCCTATGGCTACACCTTC | CSAGLGVGPYGYTF
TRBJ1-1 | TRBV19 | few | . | TGTGCCAGTAGTATGTACCAGAACACTGAAGCTTTCTTT | CASSMYQNTEAFF
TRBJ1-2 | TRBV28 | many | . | TGTGCCAGCAGTTCCGACGGATATGGCTACACCTTC | CASSSDGYGYTF